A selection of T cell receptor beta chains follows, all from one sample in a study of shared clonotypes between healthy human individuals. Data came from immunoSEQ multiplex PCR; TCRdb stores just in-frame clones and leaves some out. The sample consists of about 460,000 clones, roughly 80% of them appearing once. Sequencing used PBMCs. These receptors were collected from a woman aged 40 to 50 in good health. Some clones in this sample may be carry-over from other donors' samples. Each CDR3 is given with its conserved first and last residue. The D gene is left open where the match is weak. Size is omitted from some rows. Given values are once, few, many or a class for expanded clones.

TGTGCCAGCAGCCCCCAGGGATTTGGCTACACCTTC | CASSPQGFGYTF | TRBV7-2 | - | TRBJ1-2 | -
TGTGCCAGCACCCTAGCGAGGGTCGAGGGTGAGCAGTTCTTC | CASTLARVEGEQFF | TRBV2 | few | TRBJ2-1 | -
TGCGCCAGCAGCGCAGCGGGGGAGCAGTACTTC | CASSAAGEQYF | TRBV5-1 | many | TRBJ2-7 | TRBD2
TGTGCCAGCAGTGACTCGATCGGGGGCGCGGATGGCTACACCTTC | CASSDSIGGADGYTF | TRBV6-4 | - | TRBJ1-2 | -
TGTGCCAGCAGCTTGGGTACACGCACAGATACGCAGTATTTT | CASSLGTRTDTQYF | TRBV7-6 | - | TRBJ2-3 | -
TGTGCCAGCAGCACCTCGTTGGGGTGCCCACCGAACACTGAAGCTTTCTTT | CASSTSLGCPPNTEAFF | TRBV21-1 | - | TRBJ1-1 | -
TGTGCCAGCAGCCCATCGGGGTTAGGGGCTTTCTTT | CASSPSGLGAFF | TRBV11-2 | - | TRBJ1-1 | -
TGTGCCAGCAGTCATTACAGGGTGAGCACTGAAGCTTTCTTT | CASSHYRVSTEAFF | TRBV27 | - | TRBJ1-1 | -
TGCGCCAGCAGCCCCGCCGGAGGGGGCGTTAGGACCCAGTACTTC | CASSPAGGGVRTQYF | TRBV5-1 | - | TRBJ2-5 | -
TGTGCCAGCAGTATACAGACCTTGCAAGAGACCCAGTACTTC | CASSIQTLQETQYF | TRBV2 | once | TRBJ2-5 | -
TGTGCCAGTAGTCCGGGCCCTAGACTACACTACGAGCAGTACTTC | CASSPGPRLHYEQYF | TRBV19 | - | TRBJ2-7 | -
TGCGCCAGCAGCCTGGATAAGACCCCAGATACGCAGTATTTT | CASSLDKTPDTQYF | TRBV5-1 | - | TRBJ2-3 | -
TGTGCCAGCAGCTTGCGACAGGGAACCGGCGAGCAGTACTTC | CASSLRQGTGEQYF | TRBV5-6 | - | TRBJ2-7 | TRBD1
TGTGCCAGCAGCGGGCGGGCAGGGGAGGGCGATACGCAGTATTTT | CASSGRAGEGDTQYF | TRBV7-2 | - | TRBJ2-3 | -
TGTGCCACCCGGGGTTACAATGAGCAGTTCTTC | CATRGYNEQFF | TRBV19 | medium-sized | TRBJ2-1 | -
TGTGCCAGCAGGGACAGGGGGTGGTACGAGCAGTACTTC | CASRDRGWYEQYF | TRBV2 | - | TRBJ2-7 | TRBD1
TGTGCCAGCAGTCTACAGGGGCGAGAATTCTATAGCAATCAGCCCCAGCATTTT | CASSLQGREFYSNQPQHF | TRBV28 | - | TRBJ1-5 | TRBD1
TGTGCCAGCAGTTACCGGGGGGCCGGGGAGCTGTTTTTT | CASSYRGAGELFF | TRBV6-5 | - | TRBJ2-2 | TRBD2
TGTGCCAGCAGTGAAGTAACTAGCGGGAGGTACGAGCAGTACTTC | CASSEVTSGRYEQYF | TRBV6-1 | - | TRBJ2-7 | TRBD2
TGTGCCAGCAGCGTAGCTAACGCGCACACAGATACGCAGTATTTT | CASSVANAHTDTQYF | TRBV9 | - | TRBJ2-3 | -
TGTGCCAGCAGCTTGGGGATTTGGCAGCCCCAGCATTTT | CASSLGIWQPQHF | TRBV5-8 | - | TRBJ1-5 | -
TGTGCCAGCTCACAGACAGGGGACACTGAAGCTTTCTTT | CASSQTGDTEAFF | TRBV18 | - | TRBJ1-1 | TRBD1
TGTGCCAGCACCCTGAGTGGAGGGGAGACCCAGTACTTC | CASTLSGGETQYF | TRBV7-9 | once | TRBJ2-5 | -
TGTGCCACCAGCGTTAGCGGGGGGTTCGGCTACACCTTC | CATSVSGGFGYTF | TRBV15 | few | TRBJ1-2 | -
TGTGCCAGCAGCGTATCGGGACAGGAAGAGACCCAGTACTTC | CASSVSGQEETQYF | TRBV11-3 | - | TRBJ2-5 | TRBD1
TGTGCCAGCAGTTCCCCTAGAGGGAGTAAGGACGAGCAGTACTTC | CASSSPRGSKDEQYF | TRBV27 | - | TRBJ2-7 | -
TGTGCCAGCTCACCACCGAATGCGAGGGAGACCCAGTACTTC | CASSPPNARETQYF | TRBV18 | - | TRBJ2-5 | -
TGTGCCAGCAGCCCCTACAGGGAGTCCCCGAACACTGAAGCTTTCTTT | CASSPYRESPNTEAFF | TRBV7-2 | - | TRBJ1-1 | -
TGTGCCAGCAGCGCCGGGACAGGGAGGCACACCGGGGAGCTGTTTTTT | CASSAGTGRHTGELFF | TRBV7-3 | - | TRBJ2-2 | TRBD1
TGTGCCATCAGCAAGGGACAGGTCGATACGCAGTATTTT | CAISKGQVDTQYF | TRBV10-3 | - | TRBJ2-3 | TRBD1
TGTGCCAGCAGTAGGGGGGGTGCAGATACGCAGTATTTT | CASSRGGADTQYF | TRBV5-4 | - | TRBJ2-3 | -
TGTGCCAGCAGCTTACTGACTAGCGGGAGATGGGTATACAATGAGCAGTTCTTC | CASSLLTSGRWVYNEQFF | TRBV7-9 | - | TRBJ2-1 | TRBD2
TGTGCCAGCAGCCCCACGGGCCTCTCCTACGAGCAGTACTTC | CASSPTGLSYEQYF | TRBV9 | - | TRBJ2-7 | -
TGTGCCAGCAGTTCCCCGACAGGAAACATTCAGTACTTC | CASSSPTGNIQYF | TRBV6-5 | - | TRBJ2-4 | -
TGTGCCAGCAGTACTTCCACTACCGGGGAAGGAAACACCATATATTTT | CASSTSTTGEGNTIYF | TRBV2 | - | TRBJ1-3 | -
TGTGCCAGCAGTCCCCCAGGGGGGACACTCTATGGCTACACCTTC | CASSPPGGTLYGYTF | TRBV28 | - | TRBJ1-2 | TRBD1
TGCGCCAGCAGCCAAGACCCGGAGGGGCCCACAGATACGCAGTATTTT | CASSQDPEGPTDTQYF | TRBV4-3 | - | TRBJ2-3 | -